The 31 T cell receptor beta chains below come from one sample, sequenced in a study of blood T cell repertoires in COVID-19. Repertoires were generated with immunoSEQ multiplex PCR, while TCRdb's copy carries only in-frame clones and drops some. The table has about 42,000 clones, under 95% seen once. The sample consisted of peripheral blood. These receptors were obtained from a man between 65 and 79 years old with active COVID-19.

This clone was detected once. J is TRBJ1-6 and V is TRBV18; D ambiguous. V shed 3 bases and J shed 9 bases, with 12 bases lying between them. CDR3 size: 14 residues. Germline assignment: CDR1 KGHSH and CDR2 LQKENI. CDR3 residues: CASSPSGMGSPLHF. The DNA for the CDR3 is TGTGCCAGCTCACCGTCGGGGATGGGTTCACCCCTCCACTTT.

This chain uses TRBV5-1 with TRBJ2-5; D perhaps matches TRBD1 (6 bases). V shed 0 bases and J shed 3 bases, with 9 bases lying between them. The CDR3 length is 14 residues. Germline V gene lookup returns CDR1 SGHRS and CDR2 YFSETQ. CDR3 sequence reads: CASSLVQGEETQYF. DNA of the CDR3: TGCGCCAGCAGCTTGGTACAGGGCGAAGAGACCCAGTACTTC.

V usage is TRBV5-1 and J usage is TRBJ2-7, with TRBD1 matching over 10 bases. Germline CDR1 SGHRS, CDR2 YFSETQ. Unmatched junction bases numbered 1, after V lost 0 bases and J lost 4 bases. There are 14 residues in the CDR3. Written as DNA, the CDR3 is TGCGCCAGCAGCTTGGTGGACAGGGGGTACGAGCAGTACTTC. It encodes CASSLVDRGYEQYF.

The chain joins TRBV7-9 to TRBJ2-5, with 11 bases matching TRBD2. V shed 5 bases and J 5 bases; nucleotides not matched to a gene: 10. The germline CDR1 and CDR2 sequences are SEHNR and FQNEAQ (reference sequence). The CDR3 is 16 amino acids. Here the CDR3 DNA reads TGTGCCAGCAGCCAGTATAGCGGGGGGGCCGTGGAGACCCAGTACTTC. It specifies CASSQYSGGAVETQYF. The whole variable domain, remainder taken from reference TRBV7-9 and TRBJ2-5, is DTGVSQNPRHKITKRGQNVTFRCDPISEHNRLYWYRQTLGQGPEFLTYFQNEAQLEKSRLLSDRFSAERPKGSFSTLEIQRTEQGDSAMYLCASSQYSGGAVETQYFGPGTRLLVL.

This chain connects TRBV28 to TRBJ1-1; possibly TRBD1 for D (5 bases). CDR1 MDHEN and CDR2 SYDVKM come from the germline V gene. The V gene lost 6 bases and the J gene lost 0 bases, with 20 bases spanning the gap. The CDR3 has 17 amino acids. This chain's CDR3 is CASSQGVNRDMNTEAFF. DNA of the CDR3: TGTGCCAGCAGCCAAGGGGTGAACAGAGACATGAACACTGAAGCTTTCTTT.

This chain joins TRBV27 and TRBJ2-3; 10 bases agree with TRBD1. Germline-derived CDR1 and CDR2 are MNHEY and SMNVEV (reference sequence). This CDR3 comprises 17 residues. J lost 0 bases, V lost 5 bases, and 8 bases had no gene match. Written as DNA, the CDR3 is TGTGCCAGCAGTAGGGGACAGGGGCTCCCTAGCACAGATACGCAGTATTTT. Protein: CASSRGQGLPSTDTQYF.

The J gene is TRBJ2-6, the V gene TRBV7-3; possible D gene TRBD2, 6 bases. The CDR3 totals 15 residues. The V gene's germline CDR1 is SGHTA and CDR2 FQGTGA. Trimming left V 2 bases short and J 2 bases short, with 7 bases between. The CDR3 here is CASSLGGAGANVLTF. CDR3 in DNA: TGTGCCAGCAGCTTAGGAGGGGCTGGGGCCAACGTCCTGACTTTC.

This rearrangement joins TRBV7-9 to TRBJ2-1, with 8 bases identical to TRBD2. The V and J ends lost 4 bases and 7 bases, in that order; junction bases with no gene match: 6. CDR3 size: 14 residues. CDR1 and CDR2 from the germline V gene are SEHNR and FQNEAQ (reference sequence). The CDR3 loop is CASSSDSGGNEQFF. The CDR3 DNA is TGTGCCAGCAGCTCTGACTCGGGAGGGAATGAGCAGTTCTTC.

There are a few counts of this clone. This chain connects TRBV27 to TRBJ1-1; D ambiguous. The CDR3 contains 16 residues. Germline V gene lookup returns CDR1 MNHEY and CDR2 SMNVEV (reference sequence). The V end was cut by 2 bases, the J end by 0 bases, with 13 bases between. The CDR3 sequence: CASSLPDLKMNTEAFF. The DNA of the CDR3 is TGTGCCAGCAGTTTACCCGACTTGAAAATGAACACTGAAGCTTTCTTT.

The CDR3 is CASSRDSQVNTEAFF. CDR3 bases: TGTGCCAGCAGTAGGGACAGCCAGGTGAACACTGAAGCTTTCTTT. The chain uses TRBV2 and TRBJ1-1, with 7 nucleotides matching TRBD1. The CDR3 runs 15 residues. V trimming: 5 bases; J trimming: 0 bases; junction bases outside the gene matches: 6. Germline V CDR1 and CDR2: SNHLY, FYNNEI.

The gene calls are TRBV7-9 and TRBJ2-5; maybe TRBD1 (5 bases). Germline V gene data show CDR1 as SEHNR and CDR2 as FQNEAQ (reference sequence). V gave up 3 bases and J gave up 5 bases, with 16 bases separating them. This CDR3 has 15 residues. Here the CDR3 reads CASSFEGARLETQYF. DNA of the CDR3: TGTGCCAGCAGCTTTGAAGGGGCGAGATTGGAGACCCAGTACTTC. The whole variable domain, remainder taken from reference TRBV7-9 and TRBJ2-5, is DTGVSQNPRHKITKRGQNVTFRCDPISEHNRLYWYRQTLGQGPEFLTYFQNEAQLEKSRLLSDRFSAERPKGSFSTLEIQRTEQGDSAMYLCASSFEGARLETQYFGPGTRLLVL.

The rearrangement uses TRBV6-2 or TRBV6-3 and TRBJ2-3, with TRBD2 identical over 13 bases. This CDR3 has 17 amino acids. The V and J ends lost 5 bases and 3 bases, in that order; junction bases with no gene match: 8. CDR1 is MNHEY and CDR2 is SVGEGT in the germline V gene. CDR3 sequence reads: CASSTWTSGSLTDTQYF. The DNA of the CDR3 is TGTGCCAGCAGTACTTGGACTAGCGGGAGTCTAACAGATACGCAGTATTTT.

The genes are TRBV27 and TRBJ2-2, with D possibly TRBD2 on 6 matching bases. The germline gives CDR1 MNHEY, CDR2 SMNVEV (reference sequence). This CDR3 has 13 amino acids. With 8 bases removed from V and 6 bases from J, the gap between germline ends came to 13 bases. The CDR3 nucleotides read TGTGCCAGCGGGACTTCCCTCGCCGGGGAGCTGTTTTTT. Protein: CASGTSLAGELFF.

The chain carries TRBV30 and TRBJ2-1; a weak D match, TRBD2 (5 bases). Germline CDR1 reads GTSNPN; CDR2 reads SVGIG (reference sequence). This CDR3 comprises 13 residues. V was trimmed by 3 bases and J by 0 bases, leaving 6 bases between them. CDR3 loop: CAWSLASYNEQFF. CDR3 sequence (DNA): TGTGCCTGGAGCCTAGCCTCCTACAATGAGCAGTTCTTC.

This clone has more than one count but fewer than ten. The chain links TRBV29-1 to TRBJ1-2, with D perhaps TRBD1 (5 bases). The ends were cut back, 5 bases at V and 5 bases at J, with 9 bases in the middle. The length of the CDR3 is 11 residues. Germline V CDR1 and CDR2: SQVTM, ANQGSEA. Here the CDR3 reads CSVRGIYGYTF. The DNA of the CDR3 is TGCAGCGTTCGGGGGATTTATGGCTACACCTTC.

CDR3: CASSYLAGGAYNEQFF. Here the CDR3 DNA reads TGTGCCAGCAGCTACCTAGCGGGAGGAGCCTACAATGAGCAGTTCTTC. The rearrangement uses TRBV11-2 and TRBJ2-1; 11 positions match TRBD2. Looked up from germline, CDR1 is SGHAT and CDR2 is FQNNGV. V lost 4 bases, J lost 2 bases, and 4 bases stayed unmatched. CDR3 length: 16 residues.

This rearrangement joins TRBV14 to TRBJ1-4; possibly TRBD1 for D (5 bases). Germline loops: CDR1 SGHDN, CDR2 FVKESK. The CDR3 is 16 amino acids. The ends were cut back, 1 base at V and 8 bases at J, with 17 bases in the middle. The CDR3 loop reads CASSQGTLSSREKLFF. DNA for the CDR3: TGTGCCAGCAGCCAAGGGACATTATCAAGCCGGGAAAAACTGTTTTTT.

The V and J genes are TRBV9 and TRBJ2-1; 7 positions agree with TRBD1. Germline CDR1 SGDLS, CDR2 YYNGEE. Trimming removed 4 bases from V and 8 bases from J; junction bases left unmatched: 3. The CDR3 has 12 amino acids. In DNA, the CDR3 is TGTGCCAGCAGCCGACAGGGCTATGAGCAGTTCTTC. Translation gives CASSRQGYEQFF.

The chain uses TRBV6-5 and TRBJ1-1; TRBD1 is a possible D gene (5 bases). CDR1 MNHEY and CDR2 SVGAGI come from the germline V gene. This CDR3 is 14 amino acids long. Trimming removed 6 bases at V and 1 base at J, with 12 bases between. The DNA of the CDR3 is TGTGCCAGCAGGGTCCAGGGTGCGAACACTGAAGCTTTCTTT. Translation gives CASRVQGANTEAFF.

The chain employs TRBV19 and TRBJ1-1; 9 bases match TRBD1. The trim removed 3 bases at V and 1 base at J, leaving 9 bases unmatched. This CDR3 is 17 amino acids long. Germline CDR1 reads LNHDA; CDR2 reads SQIVND (reference sequence). CDR3 coding DNA: TGTGCCAGTAGTATTTCAACAGGGGGCTATTCGAACACTGAAGCTTTCTTT. It translates to CASSISTGGYSNTEAFF. The full variable domain, with the rest looked up from reference TRBV19 and TRBJ1-1, is DGGITQSPKYLFRKEGQNVTLSCEQNLNHDAMYWYRQDPGQGLRLIYYSQIVNDFQKGDIAEGYSVSREKKESFPLTVTSAQKNPTAFYLCASSISTGGYSNTEAFFGQGTRLTVV.

V and J are TRBV15 and TRBJ2-1; tentatively, D is TRBD2 (6 bases). This CDR3 contains 16 residues. Germline V lookup: CDR1 LNHNV, CDR2 YYDKDF (reference sequence). V lost 3 bases, J lost 4 bases, and 16 bases lay in between. Here the CDR3 reads CATSSFRRGTYNEQFF. CDR3 DNA: TGTGCCACCAGCAGTTTCAGGCGGGGTACTTACAATGAGCAGTTCTTC.

The genes are TRBV19 and TRBJ1-4; no definite D call. The CDR3 is made up of 15 amino acids. Germline CDR1 reads LNHDA; CDR2 reads SQIVND (reference sequence). V was trimmed by 4 bases and J by 2 bases, leaving 11 bases between them. The CDR3 DNA reads as TGTGCCAGTAGTAAGTCCTATTGGACTAATGAAAAACTGTTTTTT. Protein sequence: CASSKSYWTNEKLFF.

The chain has TRBV11-3 and TRBJ2-3; TRBD2 might be the D (6 bases). The CDR3 extends over 13 amino acids. Germline V CDR1 and CDR2: SGHNT, YENEEA. Trimming cost V 5 bases and J 0 bases, with 6 bases left between them. The CDR3 DNA reads as TGTGCCAGCAGCGGGACTAGCACAGATACGCAGTATTTT. Protein sequence: CASSGTSTDTQYF.

This chain links TRBV5-8 with TRBJ1-4, with D unresolved. Germline V CDR1 and CDR2: SGHTS, YDEGEE. The CDR3 is 15 amino acids. Between the trimmed V and J ends, which lost 0 bases and 1 base, there was a span of 7 bases. The CDR3 bases are TGTGCCAGCAGCTTGGGGTATAGAACTAATGAAAAACTGTTTTTT. Translation: CASSLGYRTNEKLFF.

This clone was recorded once. The CDR3 sequence: CASSKRGYEQYF. The CDR3 DNA is TGTGCCAGCAGCAAACGAGGATACGAGCAGTACTTC. J is TRBJ2-7 and V is TRBV21-1; the DNA was not compared with TRBD2, the D call given in the table. TRBV21-1 is annotated as a pseudogene. There are 12 residues in the CDR3.

The V gene is TRBV11-2, the J gene TRBJ2-7, with D maybe TRBD1 (5 bases). Trimming left V 0 bases short and J 4 bases short, with 10 bases between. The CDR3 covers 14 residues. The germline gives CDR1 SGHAT, CDR2 FQNNGV. The CDR3: CASSLELGAYEQYF. The CDR3 nucleotides read TGTGCCAGCAGCTTAGAATTAGGGGCTTACGAGCAGTACTTC.

The V and J genes are TRBV13 and TRBJ2-1; 8 positions match TRBD2. Looked up from germline, CDR1 is PRHDT and CDR2 is FYEKMQ (reference sequence). The CDR3 is 18 amino acids. V lost 2 bases, J lost 3 bases, and 12 bases stayed unmatched. CDR3 sequence (DNA): TGTGCCAGCAGCTTATGGGGCGGCACTAGCGGACTCTACAATGAGCAGTTCTTC. Translating it yields CASSLWGGTSGLYNEQFF.

The chain links TRBV7-2 to TRBJ2-7; 9 positions agree with TRBD1. CDR1 is SGHTA and CDR2 is FQGNSA in the germline V gene. Trimming cost V 5 bases and J 1 base; bases outside gene matches: 6. CDR3 length equals 15 residues. DNA for the CDR3: TGTGCCAGCAGCCCAGGGACAGGGTGGTCCTACGAGCAGTACTTC. Protein sequence: CASSPGTGWSYEQYF.

The CDR3 coding sequence is TGTGCCAGTAGACCTCCGGGGACAGGGGTGGATGAGCAGTTCTTC. Translation gives CASRPPGTGVDEQFF. The chain recombines TRBV19 with TRBJ2-1, with TRBD1 matching 10 bases. Germline CDR1 is LNHDA and CDR2 is SQIVND (reference sequence). J lost 8 bases, V lost 6 bases, and 10 bases had no gene match. This CDR3 comprises 15 residues.

This clone was recorded only once. The chain links TRBV27 to TRBJ1-3; TRBD1 might be the D (6 bases). The germline CDR1 and CDR2 sequences are MNHEY and SMNVEV (reference sequence). Between the trimmed V and J ends, which lost 4 bases and 0 bases, there was a span of 10 bases. The CDR3 runs 15 residues. For the CDR3, the DNA is TGTGCCAGCAGTTCCCGGACAGCCTCTGGAAACACCATATATTTT. Its protein product is CASSSRTASGNTIYF.

This clone is judged large (0.1 to 1%). This rearrangement joins TRBV16 to TRBJ1-3, with D unclear. Germline-derived CDR1 and CDR2 are KGHSY and FQNENV. Trimming shortened V by 0 bases and J by 2 bases, and 17 bases separated the two germline ends. The CDR3 spans 18 residues. The CDR3 protein is CASSQSRTPSSTGNTIYF. The CDR3 DNA reads as TGTGCCAGCAGCCAATCACGAACACCTTCCTCCACTGGAAACACCATATATTTT.